The clone carrying this T cell receptor beta chain came up a few times. The data originate from a study of patients and donors after allogeneic stem cell transplantation. TCRdb redid the calling of the RT-PCR reads with MiXCR, one entry per CDR3 protein. Counted here are 400,000 to 500,000 distinct CDR3 sequences, under 20% occurring once; the ten biggest clones make up 6.5% to 7.5%. The germline CDR1 and CDR2 sequences are DFQATT and SNEGSKA (reference sequence). The V segment lost 1 base and the J segment 4 bases; nucleotides outside the gene matches: 7. The CDR3 totals 15 residues. Sequenced sample: blood, either unsorted or a sorted T cell fraction (not recorded which). The J gene is TRBJ1-5, the V gene TRBV20-1; 7 bases line up with TRBD1. The clonotype comes from a human donor who was either an allogeneic HSCT recipient or a stem cell or donor lymphocyte infusion donor (not recorded which). It is not recorded whose cells these are; they may come from a transplant donor. The CDR3 is CSARGDSGGNQPQHF. For the CDR3, the DNA is TGCAGTGCTAGAGGGGACAGCGGGGGAAATCAGCCCCAGCATTTT.